Each of the 20 T cell receptor beta chains below was sequenced from the same sample in a study of cytomegalovirus exposure and HLA in healthy donors. Use of 60 Vbeta and 13 Jbeta primers characterized the PCR. Libraries were prepared by immunoSEQ multiplex PCR; TCRdb keeps only in-frame clonotypes and omits some of them. This sample has around 120,000 clones, with over 60% found just once. The sample consisted of PBMCs. These receptors were taken from a woman aged 35 to 49 in good health and CMV-seropositive.

The J gene is TRBJ1-1, the V gene TRBV7-8; 7 bases match TRBD1. Germline CDR1 SGHVS, CDR2 FQNEAQ. With 2 bases clipped from V and 0 bases from J, the junction kept 3 bases outside the gene matches. The CDR3 totals 15 residues. CDR3 sequence: CASSLRGQLNTEAFF. The CDR3 DNA sequence: TGTGCCAGCAGCTTACGGGGACAGTTGAACACTGAAGCTTTCTTT.

This chain joins TRBV27 and TRBJ2-5; TRBD2 matches at 7 bases. Trimming took 4 bases from V and 5 from J; bases not matched to a gene: 13. The CDR3 spans 16 residues. Germline CDR1 MNHEY, CDR2 SMNVEV (reference sequence). The CDR3: CASSSLRGRLAETQYF. The CDR3, as DNA: TGTGCCAGCAGTTCCCTCCGCGGGAGATTGGCGGAGACCCAGTACTTC.

This chain links TRBV9 with TRBJ1-2; 7 nucleotides align to TRBD1. With V trimmed by 3 bases and J by 3 bases, 5 bases remained unmatched. The CDR3 loop spans 14 amino acids. The germline CDR1 and CDR2 sequences are SGDLS and YYNGEE. CDR3 amino acids: CASSGWDSDYGYTF. CDR3 in DNA: TGTGCCAGCAGCGGGTGGGACAGCGACTATGGCTACACCTTC.

Of note for this clone: Other DNA variants within this sample encode the same CDR3. V usage is TRBV4-1 and J usage is TRBJ2-7; TRBD2 matches at 11 bases. The CDR3 runs 15 residues. V shed 2 bases and J 3 bases; nucleotides not matched to a gene: 3. CDR1 MGHRA and CDR2 YSYEKL come from the germline V gene. CDR3 in amino acids: CASSQTSGRFYEQYF. The CDR3 nucleotides are TGCGCCAGCAGCCAAACTAGCGGGAGATTCTACGAGCAGTACTTC.

V and J are TRBV11-2 and TRBJ2-7; TRBD1 is a possible D gene (5 bases). Germline CDR1 reads SGHAT; CDR2 reads FQNNGV. Trimming took 1 base from V and 3 from J, leaving 7 bases between them. CDR3 size: 13 residues. Here the CDR3 DNA reads TGTGCCAGCAGCTTAGGGGGCCACTACGAGCAGTACTTC. Translation: CASSLGGHYEQYF.

This clone was detected once. This chain joins TRBV9 and TRBJ2-3; no definite D call. The length of the CDR3 is 14 residues. V was trimmed by 0 bases and J by 6 bases, leaving 11 bases between them. Germline V gives CDR1 SGDLS, CDR2 YYNGEE. The CDR3 DNA is TGTGCCAGCAGCGTAGATTTTCGCGCGGATACGCAGTATTTT. This encodes CASSVDFRADTQYF.

The CDR3 sequence is CSASRLDEQFF. CDR3 sequence (DNA): TGCAGTGCTAGCAGGTTGGATGAGCAGTTCTTC. V usage is TRBV20-1 and J usage is TRBJ2-1; D ambiguous. Germline assignment: CDR1 DFQATT and CDR2 SNEGSKA (reference sequence). The CDR3 is 11 residues long. V was pared by 3 bases and J by 8 bases, with 8 bases between.

The gene calls are TRBV7-8 and TRBJ2-7; 16 nucleotides line up with TRBD2. V lost 3 bases, J lost 0 bases, and 11 bases stayed unmatched. CDR1 is SGHVS, CDR2 FQNEAQ, per germline. This CDR3 has 20 amino acids. The CDR3 loop reads CASSFRLGTSGGGSSYEQYF. The CDR3 DNA reads as TGTGCCAGCAGCTTTAGGCTCGGGACTAGCGGGGGGGGAAGCTCCTACGAGCAGTACTTC.

The chain employs TRBV6-1 and TRBJ1-6; D ambiguous. Germline CDR1 reads MNHNS; CDR2 reads SASEGT. Trimming took 8 bases from V and 5 from J, leaving 7 bases between them. CDR3 length: 12 amino acids. CDR3 sequence (DNA): TGTGCCAGCGGTCCAGATAATTCACCCCTCCACTTT. Amino acid sequence: CASGPDNSPLHF.

This clone was seen a single time. The chain combines TRBV6-1 with TRBJ1-2, with 11 bases fitting TRBD1. Germline V gene lookup returns CDR1 MNHNS and CDR2 SASEGT. This CDR3 has 15 amino acids. Unmatched junction bases numbered 13, after V lost 8 bases and J lost 8 bases. For the CDR3, the DNA is TGTGCCAGCCTGGACAGGGGGCGGGATGAAGGCGGCTACACCTTC. Encoded protein: CASLDRGRDEGGYTF.

The rearrangement uses TRBV25-1 and TRBJ2-3; 7 positions match TRBD2. The CDR3 runs to 16 residues. The germline V gene has CDR1 MGHDK and CDR2 SYGVNS. Trimming cost V 0 bases and J 3 bases; bases outside gene matches: 6. This chain's CDR3 is CASSEYGGRGTDTQYF. The CDR3 nucleotides are TGTGCCAGCAGTGAATATGGCGGGAGAGGTACAGATACGCAGTATTTT.

The chain is built from TRBV9 and TRBJ2-1; D might be TRBD1 (6 bases). Trimming pared 3 bases from V and 5 bases from J, leaving 21 bases between. This CDR3 contains 17 residues. Germline CDR1 and CDR2: SGDLS and YYNGEE. CDR3 loop: CASSDRGTVSLHNEQFF. CDR3 nucleotide sequence: TGTGCCAGCAGCGATAGGGGGACGGTCAGCCTCCACAATGAGCAGTTCTTC.

V usage is TRBV2 and J usage is TRBJ2-1; 9 nucleotides match TRBD1. The CDR3 runs 13 residues. Looked up from germline, CDR1 is SNHLY and CDR2 is FYNNEI. The trim removed 7 bases at V and 3 bases at J, leaving 1 base unmatched. The CDR3 is CASKGQGYNEQFF. The CDR3 coding sequence is TGTGCCAGCAAGGGACAGGGCTACAATGAGCAGTTCTTC.

The chain has TRBV7-6 and TRBJ1-1, with D perhaps matching TRBD1 (5 bases). Germline lookup yields CDR1 SGHVS and CDR2 FNYEAQ. This CDR3 region has 13 residues. Deletions cut 1 base from V and 3 bases from J, with 6 bases between. As DNA, the CDR3 is TGTGCCAGCAGCTTAGGGGGGGACACTGAAGCTTTCTTT. Translating it yields CASSLGGDTEAFF.

The rearrangement links TRBV19 to TRBJ1-5, with a tentative D call TRBD1 (6 bases). Germline V lookup: CDR1 LNHDA, CDR2 SQIVND (reference sequence). CDR3 length: 17 amino acids. Trimming shortened V by 6 bases and J by 1 base, and 19 bases separated the two germline ends. CDR3: CASSGYREGRSNQPQHF. The CDR3 DNA sequence: TGTGCCAGTAGCGGATACAGGGAAGGTAGAAGCAATCAGCCCCAGCATTTT.

The chain carries TRBV6-5 and TRBJ2-2, with unresolved D. V was pared by 0 bases and J by 4 bases, with 12 bases between. From germline, CDR1 is MNHEY and CDR2 SVGAGI. This CDR3 contains 16 residues. CDR3 sequence: CASSYSSAAGTGELFF. The CDR3 region has the DNA TGTGCCAGCAGTTACTCGTCCGCGGCTGGCACCGGGGAGCTGTTTTTT.

The V call is TRBV2, the J call TRBJ2-2; TRBD2 aligns across 11 bases. Germline-derived CDR1 and CDR2 are SNHLY and FYNNEI. The CDR3 is 15 residues long. V shed 6 bases and J 5 bases; nucleotides not matched to a gene: 5. In nucleotides, the CDR3 is TGTGCCAGCAGGAAGCTAGCGGGAGGAACCGGGGAGCTGTTTTTT. Protein product: CASRKLAGGTGELFF.

This clone appeared once. V usage is TRBV2 and J usage is TRBJ1-6, with 7 bases matching TRBD1. Germline V lookup: CDR1 SNHLY, CDR2 FYNNEI. The CDR3 covers 13 residues. J lost 6 bases, V lost 8 bases, and 4 bases had no gene match. The CDR3 DNA reads as TGTGCCAGCGGCCGGGACAGTAATTCACCCCTCCACTTT. Protein product: CASGRDSNSPLHF.

The chain is built from TRBV10-3 and TRBJ1-2; no clear D. The V end lost 10 bases, the J end lost 2 bases, and 14 bases lay between the germline ends. CDR1 is ENHRY and CDR2 is SYGVKD in the germline V gene. This CDR3 is 13 amino acids long. CDR3 loop: CATSLAQNYGYTF. The DNA for the CDR3 is TGTGCCACAAGCTTGGCACAGAACTATGGCTACACCTTC.

The chain has TRBV13 and TRBJ2-5; 12 nucleotides align to TRBD2. Matching the DNA end better, TRBJ2-7 makes the J call doubtful. The germline gives CDR1 PRHDT, CDR2 FYEKMQ (reference sequence). The length of the CDR3 is 14 residues. CDR3 sequence reads: CASRRLAGDYEQYF. CDR3 nucleotides: TGTGCCAGCAGACGACTAGCGGGAGACTACGAGCAGTACTTC.